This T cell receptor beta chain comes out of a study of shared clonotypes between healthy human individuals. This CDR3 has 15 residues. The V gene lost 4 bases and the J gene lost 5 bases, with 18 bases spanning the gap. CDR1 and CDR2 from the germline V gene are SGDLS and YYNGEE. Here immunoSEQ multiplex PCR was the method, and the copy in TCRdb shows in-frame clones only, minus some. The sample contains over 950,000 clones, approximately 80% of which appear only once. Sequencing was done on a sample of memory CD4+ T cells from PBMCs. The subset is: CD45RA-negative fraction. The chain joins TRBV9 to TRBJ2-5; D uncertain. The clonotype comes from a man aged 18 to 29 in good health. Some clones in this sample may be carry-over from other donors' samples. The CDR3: CASSFSPASTETQYF. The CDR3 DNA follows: TGTGCCAGCAGCTTTAGTCCGGCCAGTACGGAGACCCAGTACTTC.